One sample yielded the 3 T cell receptor beta chains listed below, sequenced in a study of PD-1 blockade in mismatch repair-deficient tumors. TCRdb's table, derived via immunoSEQ multiplex PCR, lists solely in-frame clones and lacks some. The sample consists of over 13,000 clones, more than 80% of them appearing once. The time point was: roughly 10-day in vitro stimulation with candidate neoantigen peptide 5. These receptors' targets are unknown. This specimen was cells cultured in vitro, taken from a patient treated with pembrolizumab. These receptors all come from an adult with mismatch repair-deficient cancer.

This clone has a handful of counts. This rearrangement joins TRBV5-1 to TRBJ2-3; no firm D call. CDR1 is SGHRS, CDR2 YFSETQ, per germline. The ends were cut back, 5 bases at V and 6 bases at J, with 7 bases in the middle. This CDR3 has 11 amino acids. The DNA for the CDR3 is TGCGCCAGCAGATTTGAGGATACGCAGTATTTT. Amino acid sequence: CASRFEDTQYF. The full variable domain, its missing parts supplied by reference TRBV5-1 and TRBJ2-3, is KAGVTQTPRYLIKTRGQQVTLSCSPISGHRSVSWYQQTPGQGLQFLFEYFSETQRNKGNFPGRFSGRQFSNSRSEMNVSTLELGDSALYLCASRFEDTQYFGPGTRLTVL.

The V gene is TRBV7-8, the J gene TRBJ1-1; tentative D call: TRBD1 (6 bases). Germline CDR1 and CDR2: SGHVS and FQNEAQ. This CDR3 is built from 15 residues. Deletions cut 4 bases from V and 4 bases from J, with 16 bases between. The CDR3 coding sequence is TGTGCCAGCAGCTGGGGCTTGGGGGCAGGCACTGAAGCTTTCTTT. It yields the protein CASSWGLGAGTEAFF.

The rearrangement uses TRBV27 and TRBJ1-1; 8 positions agree with TRBD1. Trimming at V came to 3 bases and at J to 1 base, leaving 4 bases not matched to a gene. From germline, CDR1 is MNHEY and CDR2 SMNVEV (reference sequence). CDR3 length: 15 residues. The CDR3 bases are TGTGCCAGCAGTTTTAGTCAGGGGGCGAACACTGAAGCTTTCTTT. It is translated as CASSFSQGANTEAFF.